The TCR beta chain described here comes from a study of beta chain features in type 1 diabetes (dated by TCRdb to the late 2010s). Study-level background: No differences in mean age, gender distribution, total cell number or subset yield were found between patients and healthy donors. A total of roughly 100 million sorted cells were examined across all samples, and the number of cells per subset was strongly correlated with RNA yield. In the study, recently diagnosed type 1 diabetes patients and matched healthy donors were compared on the TCRB repertoires of their sorted circulating CD4+ T cell subsets. Whereas all 30 or so donors provided naive and central memory subsets, regulatory and stem cell-like memory subsets were isolated from just 8 patients and about eight healthy donors. The paper's findings and limits, for the study overall: Naive, central memory and regulatory TCRB repertoires appeared to be more alike among patients than among healthy donors. Because cDNA was sequenced instead of genomic DNA, activated cells with high expression could be over-represented, although the groups did not differ in activation or CD3 levels. In all four CD4+ subsets, TCRB CDR3 length was moderately but significantly shorter in type 1 diabetes patients. Because small numbers of individuals were included in the HLA sub-analyses, any influence of HLA type on TCRB rearrangement was left unresolved. Shorter templates might have been favored by PCR, but patient and control samples were amplified and corrected together, so both groups would have been affected equally by any skew. At VDJ recombination sites, patients with type 1 diabetes made fewer insertions and deleted more nucleotides, a pattern implying thymic rearrangement abnormalities.

Including cysteine and phenylalanine, the CDR3 has 14 amino acids. CDR3 DNA is the only sequence kept; it has 42 bases, read in frame from the first base. Based on the germline V gene, the CDR1 and CDR2 sequences are SGHTA and FQGNSA. V loses 2 bases at its end and J loses 7 bases; junction bases beyond the gene matches: 4. This clone was seen only a few times. The antigen it recognizes is unknown. The sample holds no much larger clone one base away, and base qualities are not on file. Each donor gave one peripheral blood draw, averaging approximately 0.12 L, which was collected into heparinised tubes. Using a panel that included CD45RO, CCR7, CD25, CD127, CD95 and CD27, naive, central memory, regulatory and stem cell-like memory CD4+ T cells were sorted on a BD FACSAria II. Purity was above 98% for every sorted population. PBMCs were isolated immediately by Lymphoprep density gradient centrifugation and stained directly without culture. So that batch effects would be minimized, each experiment stained and sorted samples in pairs, pairing one healthy donor with one patient.

The High Capacity cDNA Reverse Transcription Kit was used to reverse transcribe all of the isolated RNA, meaning that expressed TCRB transcripts were what got sequenced. Deep immunoSEQ sequencing was applied to naive, central memory and regulatory T cell samples, giving an average of about 3.4 million total reads per sample. Sorted cells were lysed in RLT buffer, and RNA was extracted using DNase-treated RNeasy Micro or Mini kits according to cell number. To prevent cross-contamination, every cell subset was processed on its own, while patient and healthy donor samples were processed together. TCRB sequences were amplified from cDNA with the immunoSEQ multiplex PCR, producing 87-bp fragments spanning the CDR3 region. Sequencing of the amplicons was done on the Illumina HiSeq platform. The authors processed their data as follows. Synthetic template baselines were used to correct PCR bias computationally, reads within Hamming distance 2 were collapsed together, and singletons that could not be merged were discarded. Reads were aligned to IMGT to assign V, D and J genes, CDR3 length, and insertions or deletions at six rearrangement sites. Clonotype counts were normalized to sorted cell number within each subset before computing true diversity and Gini coefficients with the tcR R package. The overlap coefficient, calculated on TCRB nucleotide sequences, was used to measure repertoire sharing. This immuneACCESS table, as held by TCRdb, lists in-frame sequences with V and J called but not all clones. Of the missing ones, under half trace to an unresolved V gene in checked studies; the others have no known cause. That table is the source of V, J and clone size, and D and trimming were worked out from the DNA. Present in this sample are about 48,000 clones, over 40% of which were seen just once. The top ten constitute about 1.5% of the sample.

The V gene is TRBV7-2 and the J gene is TRBJ2-1; 8 of the junction bases match TRBD2. The clonotype originates from a man aged 30 to 39 with type 1 diabetes. Source material: Tregs from blood. The cell subset or site label on this specimen signifies: regulatory CD4+ T cells. Read as DNA, the sequence is TGTGCCAGCAGCTTATACGGGGGGGGGAATGAGCAGTTCTTC. It encodes CASSLYGGGNEQFF.